These 13 T cell receptor beta chains originate from one sample sequenced in a study of T cell responses to AZD1222 COVID-19 vaccine. Some clones are missing from TCRdb's copy, which holds only in-frame ones; the method was immunoSEQ multiplex PCR. Of under 35,000 clones in the sample, less than 90% are singletons; the top ten hold 5.5% to 7.5%. The sequencing used peripheral blood, collected on day 0 of AZD1222 vaccination. Receptors originate from an adult in good health.

This clone was counted once. The CDR3 DNA follows: TGTGCCAGCAGTTTGATTGGACAGGGCCAATCACCCCTCCACTTT. As protein: CASSLIGQGQSPLHF. V is TRBV28 and J is TRBJ1-6, with 8 bases lining up with TRBD1. This CDR3 region has 15 residues. The ends lost 3 bases at V and 10 bases at J; junction bases unmatched: 8. CDR1 is MDHEN, CDR2 SYDVKM, per germline.

The CDR3 region has the DNA TGTGCCAGCAGCCAACTAGCGGGAGGCACCGGGGAGCTGTTTTTT. This gives the protein CASSQLAGGTGELFF. V gene TRBV7-9 combines with J gene TRBJ2-2; 12 bases map to TRBD2. The V segment lost 5 bases and the J segment 4 bases; nucleotides outside the gene matches: 2. The length of the CDR3 is 15 residues. The germline V gene has CDR1 SEHNR and CDR2 FQNEAQ (reference sequence).

The chain has TRBV28 and TRBJ1-2, with 8 bases identical to TRBD1. This CDR3 spans 16 amino acids. Germline V gene lookup returns CDR1 MDHEN and CDR2 SYDVKM. Trimming took 3 bases from V and 8 from J; bases not matched to a gene: 14. This CDR3 is CASSFPPGQALRGYTF. The CDR3 nucleotides are TGTGCCAGCAGTTTCCCCCCGGGACAGGCCCTCCGGGGCTACACCTTC.

V and J are TRBV9 and TRBJ2-6; D gene uncertain. The CDR3 length is 16 residues. CDR1 and CDR2 (germline): SGDLS, YYNGEE. Trimming left V 0 bases short and J 0 bases short, with 7 bases between. The CDR3 DNA follows: TGTGCCAGCAGCGTAGGTGACAACTCTGGGGCCAACGTCCTGACTTTC. Amino acids: CASSVGDNSGANVLTF.

V gene TRBV5-6 combines with J gene TRBJ2-1; 12 bases match TRBD2. Germline assignment: CDR1 SGHDT and CDR2 YYEEEE. This CDR3 spans 15 amino acids. The junction had 8 bases not matched to a gene; V was cut back by 3 bases and J by 10 bases. Here the CDR3 reads CASSYRLAGVLEQFF. The CDR3 DNA reads as TGTGCCAGCAGCTATCGACTAGCGGGAGTATTAGAGCAGTTCTTC.

The gene calls are TRBV9 and TRBJ1-2, with D uncertain. From germline, CDR1 is SGDLS and CDR2 YYNGEE. Trimming stripped 1 base from V and 7 bases from J, with 17 bases between. The CDR3 loop spans 15 amino acids. CDR3 in amino acids: CASSVSVVGEGGYTF. As DNA, the CDR3 is TGTGCCAGCAGCGTATCGGTGGTCGGGGAGGGTGGCTACACCTTC. The complete variable domain, with remaining parts taken from reference TRBV9 and TRBJ1-2, reads DSGVTQTPKHLITATGQRVTLRCSPRSGDLSVYWYQQSLDQGLQFLIQYYNGEERAKGNILERFSAQQFPDLHSELNLSSLELGDSALYFCASSVSVVGEGGYTFGSGTRLTVV.

V and J are TRBV2 and TRBJ1-2; no reliable D call. Germline CDR1 reads SNHLY; CDR2 reads FYNNEI. The CDR3 spans 13 residues. Trimming cost V 0 bases and J 8 bases, with 10 bases left between them. CDR3 DNA: TGTGCCAGCAGTGAAGCGGAACAGCGAGGCTACACCTTC. Protein: CASSEAEQRGYTF.

The chain employs TRBV27 and TRBJ1-1; 8 bases map to TRBD1. Germline CDR1 and CDR2: MNHEY and SMNVEV (reference sequence). J was trimmed by 6 bases and V by 5 bases; bases with no gene match: 11. CDR3 length: 15 residues. The CDR3 sequence is CASSDPPGQAAEAFF. CDR3 nucleotide sequence: TGTGCCAGCAGTGACCCTCCGGGACAGGCGGCTGAAGCTTTCTTT.

J is TRBJ2-3 and V is TRBV7-2, with TRBD2 matching 8 bases. Germline V gene lookup returns CDR1 SGHTA and CDR2 FQGNSA. The CDR3 spans 16 residues. Trimming took 5 bases from V and 0 from J; bases not matched to a gene: 7. CDR3 sequence reads: CASSVRGGVSTDTQYF. CDR3 bases: TGTGCCAGCAGCGTCCGGGGGGGGGTAAGCACAGATACGCAGTATTTT.

The sample holds a few counts of this clone. This chain links TRBV5-1 with TRBJ1-6; 9 nucleotides agree with TRBD1. This CDR3 comprises 12 residues. The germline V gene encodes CDR1 SGHRS and CDR2 YFSETQ. V lost 3 bases, J lost 12 bases, and 1 base stayed unmatched. CDR3 loop: CASSSGQGPLHF. CDR3 DNA: TGCGCCAGCAGCTCGGGACAGGGACCCCTCCACTTT.

The V call is TRBV7-9, the J call TRBJ2-6; D is uncertain. Germline V lookup: CDR1 SEHNR, CDR2 FQNEAQ (reference sequence). This CDR3 is 15 amino acids long. V gave up 2 bases and J gave up 0 bases, with 5 bases separating them. The DNA for the CDR3 is TGTGCCAGCAGCTTAACCTACTCTGGGGCCAACGTCCTGACTTTC. Translating gives CASSLTYSGANVLTF.

The chain employs TRBV30 and TRBJ2-1; 12 positions agree with TRBD2. The CDR3 is made up of 13 amino acids. Trimming at V came to 4 bases and at J to 6 bases, leaving 1 base not matched to a gene. Germline CDR1 reads GTSNPN; CDR2 reads SVGIG (reference sequence). CDR3 in amino acids: CAWTSGRVNEQFF. In nucleotides, the CDR3 is TGTGCCTGGACTAGCGGGAGGGTCAATGAGCAGTTCTTC.

The table lists this clone with a few counts. The chain combines TRBV29-1 with TRBJ2-7; TRBD1 might be the D (5 bases). The CDR3 runs 13 residues. The germline CDR1 and CDR2 sequences are SQVTM and ANQGSEA. Trimming cost V 7 bases and J 5 bases, with 18 bases left between them. In DNA form, the CDR3 reads TGCAGCGCCACTTTCGACCCCAGGGACGAGCAGTACTTC. Amino acids: CSATFDPRDEQYF.